The 28 T cell receptor beta chains reported below all come from one sample, sequenced in a study of CD4 and CD8 cells across lung adenocarcinoma regions. TCRdb re-called the PCR reads through MiXCR, storing one row per CDR3 protein. The top ten hold over 75% of the sample, which has about 5,500 distinct CDR3 sequences, approximately 51% seen once. The specimen was CD8+ T cells from the margin of a lung tumor. All receptors derive from a male donor with lung adenocarcinoma. The CD4 and CD8 labels of this study may be unreliable.

This chain connects TRBV3-1 to TRBJ2-5; 14 bases line up with TRBD2. The CDR3 sequence is 16 residues long. The V gene end was trimmed by 1 base and the J gene end by 6 bases; junction bases not matched to a gene: 4. Germline CDR1 and CDR2: LGHDT and YNNKEL (reference sequence). CDR3 sequence reads: CASSQGLAGGRKTQYF. DNA for the CDR3: TGTGCCAGCAGCCAAGGACTAGCGGGGGGGAGGAAGACCCAGTACTTC.

The chain carries TRBV27 and TRBJ1-2, with D maybe TRBD1 (5 bases). This CDR3 has 13 amino acids. CDR1 and CDR2 (germline): MNHEY, SMNVEV (reference sequence). V lost 3 bases to trimming and J lost 4 bases, with 9 bases between them. The CDR3 protein is CASSFRGIYGYTF. CDR3 DNA: TGTGCCAGCAGTTTTCGGGGGATCTATGGCTACACCTTC.

The CDR3 DNA sequence: TGTGCCAGCAGGTTGGTTGGAGAGACCCAGTACTTC. Its translation is CASRLVGETQYF. This chain links TRBV6-2 or TRBV6-3 with TRBJ2-5; D remains unclear. Germline CDR1 MNHEY, CDR2 SVGEGT. There are 12 residues in the CDR3. Between the trimmed V and J ends, which lost 6 bases and 4 bases, there was a span of 9 bases.

This clonotype showed up many times. V usage is TRBV6-1 and J usage is TRBJ2-6; 7 bases are a match to TRBD1. Trimming took 8 bases from V and 0 from J; bases not matched to a gene: 4. CDR3 size: 15 residues. CDR1 is MNHNS, CDR2 SASEGT, per germline. Here the CDR3 reads CASETGLSGANVLTF. CDR3 nucleotides: TGTGCCAGCGAGACAGGGCTCTCTGGGGCCAACGTCCTGACTTTC.

This clonotype has a handful of counts. The chain couples TRBV6-1 to TRBJ2-1; TRBD2 matches at 13 bases. Looked up from germline, CDR1 is MNHNS and CDR2 is SASEGT. CDR3 size: 20 residues. The J segment lost 5 bases and the V segment lost 3 bases, leaving 16 bases of the junction unmatched. The CDR3 DNA follows: TGTGCCAGCAGTGAGCAAAGACTAGCGGGAGGTTTTTATAGAAACAATGAGCAGTTCTTC. Its translation is CASSEQRLAGGFYRNNEQFF.

The chain employs TRBV6-1 and TRBJ2-5, with D perhaps being TRBD1 or TRBD2 (5 bases each). Germline V CDR1 and CDR2: MNHNS, SASEGT. Trimming pared 6 bases from V and 10 bases from J, leaving 24 bases between. This CDR3 comprises 15 residues. The CDR3 coding sequence is TGTGCCAGCAGGCCTACCCCCAGGGCAATAGGGAGCCAGTACTTC. Amino acid sequence: CASRPTPRAIGSQYF.

This clonotype was seen at least ten times. V usage is TRBV6-1 and J usage is TRBJ2-5; 8 nucleotides align to TRBD1. The J segment lost 2 bases and the V segment lost 3 bases, leaving 5 bases of the junction unmatched. The germline V gene has CDR1 MNHNS and CDR2 SASEGT. This CDR3 contains 15 residues. CDR3 protein: CASSDLNRGQETQYF. CDR3 bases: TGTGCCAGCAGTGACCTGAACAGGGGGCAAGAGACCCAGTACTTC.

This clonotype is judged large (0.1 to 1%). The rearrangement joins TRBV6-1 to TRBJ2-1; TRBD2 is a possible D gene (6 bases). This CDR3 is 15 amino acids long. Trimming stripped 2 bases from V and 6 bases from J, with 14 bases between. From germline, CDR1 is MNHNS and CDR2 SASEGT. The CDR3 spells CASSEWSGRSNEQFF. In DNA, the CDR3 is TGTGCCAGCAGTGAATGGAGCGGGCGCAGCAATGAGCAGTTCTTC.

This clonotype has just a few counts. This chain connects TRBV12-3 or TRBV12-4 to TRBJ2-5, with unresolved D. The V and J ends lost 6 bases and 0 bases respectively, with 11 bases between them. The CDR3 sequence is 14 residues long. CDR3 coding DNA: TGTGCCAGCAGACCGATCGGACACCAAGAGACCCAGTACTTC. It translates to CASRPIGHQETQYF.

This clonotype was counted only a few times. The J gene is TRBJ2-1, the V gene TRBV6-5, with no clear D. The CDR3 sequence is 11 residues long. CDR1 is MNHEY, CDR2 SVGAGI, per germline. V lost 1 base and J lost 7, with 2 bases in between. The CDR3 here is CASSYLNEQFF. The CDR3 region has the DNA TGTGCCAGCAGTTACTTGAATGAGCAGTTCTTC.

This clonotype was seen once. V is TRBV7-9 and J is TRBJ2-2; 7 positions match TRBD1. Per germline, CDR1 SEHNR and CDR2 FQNEAQ (reference sequence). There are 16 residues in the CDR3. Germline trimming cut 0 bases from V and 5 bases from J; bases unmatched to any gene: 6. In DNA form, the CDR3 reads TGTGCCAGCAGCTTAGCGAGACAGGGAATAACCGGGGAGCTGTTTTTT. It codes for CASSLARQGITGELFF.

This clonotype has just a few counts. The chain combines TRBV28 with TRBJ1-3; perhaps TRBD1 as D (5 bases). The CDR3 contains 18 residues. The germline gives CDR1 MDHEN, CDR2 SYDVKM. V dropped 4 bases and J dropped 4 bases, with 23 bases sitting between them. CDR3 protein: CASSSPSNTGRLGNTIYF. The DNA of the CDR3 is TGTGCCAGCAGTTCCCCCTCTAACACAGGTCGCCTCGGAAACACCATATATTTT.

The gene calls are TRBV15 and TRBJ2-5; D is uncertain. The CDR3 has 11 amino acids. Trimming cost V 7 bases and J 3 bases, with 6 bases left between them. Germline loops: CDR1 LNHNV, CDR2 YYDKDF (reference sequence). The CDR3 reads CATTDEETQYF. CDR3 sequence (DNA): TGTGCCACCACGGACGAAGAGACCCAGTACTTC.

The chain is built from TRBV12-5 and TRBJ2-1; 8 positions agree with TRBD1. The end of the DNA aligns better with TRBJ2-5, so the J call may be wrong. CDR1 is LGHNT and CDR2 is FRNRAP in the germline V gene. CDR3 size: 13 residues. CDR3 in amino acids: CASARQGRETQYF. CDR3 DNA: TGTGCTAGTGCCCGACAGGGGCGAGAGACCCAGTACTTC.

By proportion, this clonotype is medium-sized. This chain joins TRBV6-1 and TRBJ2-2, with D unresolved. Germline V CDR1 and CDR2: MNHNS, SASEGT. The CDR3 loop spans 15 amino acids. V was clipped by 7 bases and J by 0 bases, with 12 bases between them. CDR3 amino acids: CASIGGLANTGELFF. The CDR3, as DNA: TGTGCCAGCATCGGTGGGCTGGCGAACACCGGGGAGCTGTTTTTT.

This chain links TRBV27 with TRBJ1-6, with a possible D match to TRBD1 (5 bases). The germline gives CDR1 MNHEY, CDR2 SMNVEV (reference sequence). There are 14 residues in the CDR3. V lost 7 bases to trimming and J lost 7 bases, with 14 bases between them. The CDR3 DNA sequence: TGTGCCAGCACTCTTTCGGGGCTGAATTCACCCCTCCACTTT. It specifies CASTLSGLNSPLHF.

The sample holds a few counts of this clonotype. The CDR3 end shows no conserved phenylalanine or tryptophan, and so a read error is likely. The DNA is left out, because the CDR3 cannot be placed on it with certainty; the CDR3 is given as TCRdb lists it. The gene calls are TRBV6-5 and TRBJ2-2. The CDR3 has 14 amino acids, counting both end residues. From germline, CDR1 is MNHEY and CDR2 SVGAGI. The CDR3 loop is CASSYVGNTGEPFS.

Only a few counts were recorded for this clonotype. The V gene is TRBV6-1, the J gene TRBJ2-1; D might be TRBD1 or TRBD2, each matching 5 bases. Trimming took off 8 bases at V and 6 bases at J, with 14 bases between the two ends. The CDR3 has 13 amino acids. The germline gives CDR1 MNHNS, CDR2 SASEGT. This chain's CDR3 is CASRDPGTNEQFF. For the CDR3, the DNA is TGTGCCAGCCGGGACCCGGGGACCAATGAGCAGTTCTTC.

This clonotype has at least ten counts. The chain recombines TRBV10-3 with TRBJ2-6; TRBD1 matches 7 bases. V lost 2 bases and J lost 2; bases outside the gene matches: 9. Germline V gene lookup returns CDR1 ENHRY and CDR2 SYGVKD. CDR3 length equals 18 residues. For the CDR3, the DNA is TGTGCCATCAGTGAGACATACATACAGGGGACTGGGGCCAACGTCCTGACTTTC. It yields the protein CAISETYIQGTGANVLTF.

V gene TRBV28 combines with J gene TRBJ2-1, with TRBD2 matching 10 bases. Germline V lookup: CDR1 MDHEN, CDR2 SYDVKM. V lost 11 bases, J lost 1 base, and 5 bases stayed unmatched. This CDR3 has 14 residues. CDR3 loop: CAVRAGGSYNEQFF. The CDR3 DNA reads TGTGCCGTCCGAGCGGGGGGGTCCTACAATGAGCAGTTCTTC.

The genes are TRBV10-1 and TRBJ2-7, with TRBD2 matching over 7 bases. CDR1 WNHNN and CDR2 SYGVQD come from the germline V gene (reference sequence). This CDR3 is 14 amino acids long. Germline trimming cut 2 bases from V and 2 bases from J; bases unmatched to any gene: 3. CDR3 amino acids: CASSEAGAAYEQYF. The CDR3 DNA reads as TGCGCCAGCAGTGAGGCGGGAGCGGCCTACGAGCAGTACTTC.

This clonotype appeared many times. V gene TRBV6-5 combines with J gene TRBJ2-6; D is tentatively TRBD1 or TRBD2 (6 bases each). The CDR3 consists of 16 residues. The germline V gene encodes CDR1 MNHEY and CDR2 SVGAGI. V gave up 2 bases and J gave up 0 bases, with 8 bases separating them. CDR3 amino acids: CASSYEGGSGANVLTF. CDR3 nucleotide sequence: TGTGCCAGCAGTTACGAGGGGGGCTCTGGGGCCAACGTCCTGACTTTC.

The CDR3: CASSSDRGVLNIQYF. The CDR3 DNA reads as TGTGCCAGCAGCAGCGACAGGGGGGTTTTGAACATTCAGTACTTC. The J gene is TRBJ2-4, the V gene TRBV6-1, with 9 bases matching TRBD1. V gave up 6 bases and J gave up 7 bases; unmatched junction bases: 10. CDR1 is MNHNS and CDR2 is SASEGT in the germline V gene. The length of the CDR3 is 15 residues.

This clonotype was observed a few times. V and J are TRBV14 and TRBJ2-3, with TRBD1 matching 8 bases. The length of the CDR3 is 15 residues. CDR1 and CDR2 from the germline V gene are SGHDN and FVKESK. Losses at the gene ends were 3 bases for V and 2 bases for J; bases not matched to a gene: 4. The CDR3: CASSQTGDLTDTQYF. The CDR3, as DNA: TGTGCCAGCAGCCAGACAGGGGACCTCACAGATACGCAGTATTTT.

Only one count was recorded for this clonotype. The V call is TRBV11-3, the J call TRBJ1-2; no firm D call. The V gene lost 0 bases and the J gene lost 13 bases, with 15 bases spanning the gap. Germline CDR1 and CDR2: SGHNT and YENEEA. The CDR3 spans 13 residues. CDR3 nucleotide sequence: TGTGCCAGCAGCTTAGATCAACTTAAATCGGCCACCTTC. Its protein product is CASSLDQLKSATF.

This clonotype has just a few counts. The V and J genes are TRBV7-8 and TRBJ2-1; 10 bases agree with TRBD2. The DNA end is a closer match to TRBJ2-5, so the J assignment may be wrong. Germline V gene sequence: CDR1 SGHVS, CDR2 FQNEAQ. This CDR3 comprises 15 residues. CDR3 residues: CASSFLLAGAETQYF. The CDR3, as DNA: TGTGCCAGCAGCTTCCTCCTAGCGGGAGCAGAGACCCAGTACTTC.

This clonotype was observed at least ten times. The V gene is TRBV10-3, the J gene TRBJ2-1; TRBD1 is a possible D gene (5 bases). V was shortened by 7 bases and J by 5 bases, with 15 bases between the two germline ends. Per germline, CDR1 ENHRY and CDR2 SYGVKD. CDR3 length equals 14 residues. The CDR3 spells CAINAGYDNNEQFF. CDR3 nucleotides: TGTGCCATCAATGCAGGGTACGACAACAATGAGCAGTTCTTC.

This chain connects TRBV7-2 to TRBJ2-5; a weak D match, TRBD1 (6 bases). The tail of the sequence fits TRBJ2-7 better, so the J call may be wrong. The CDR3 spans 15 residues. Germline loops: CDR1 SGHTA, CDR2 FQGNSA. The CDR3 loop is CASSLVPGANYEQYF. The CDR3 DNA sequence: TGTGCCAGCAGCTTAGTTCCAGGGGCGAACTACGAGCAGTACTTC.